This T cell receptor beta chain derives from a study of long-term antiretroviral therapy in people with HIV (dated by TCRdb to between 2021 and 2024). Looking at the study overall: Collection of the earliest samples took place about a decade ahead of the 2015 WHO recommendation for immediate ART, at a time when ART was typically delayed until CD4 counts fell. Whether ART initiation and durable HIV suppression were associated with changes in peripheral blood TRB repertoire composition and diversity was tested in a retrospective serial study. About 35% of the 30 participants with HIV were female. From 30 adults with confirmed HIV infection, the cohort provided fewer than 200 cryopreserved PBMC samples, gathered serially across a mean of about six years (range 1-12). Test extractions of a monoclonal T-cell line alongside under 35 polyclonal samples showed no cross-contamination during QIAcube processing. Study-wide findings and limitations: A significant increase in TRB diversity was found to be associated with ART initiation, although TRB diversity was observed to remain significantly below that of transplant donor controls even after long-term ART. HIV repertoires had narrower CDR3 length ranges than controls, and the network structure suggested an antigen-experienced repertoire that shifted only slightly toward naive after ART. Because PBMC availability was limited, only the TCR beta chain was sequenced, with no alpha chain pairing. Inferences about post-ART repertoire changes were limited because no data were available on ART adherence, viral resistance or therapy changes. At every time point, the repertoire was dominated by expanded TRB clones first identified before ART initiation, although this dominance fluctuated and, in many PLHIV, declined after ART. Unsorted PBMC were profiled instead of sorted CD4+ and CD8+ T cells because pre-ART samples had limited cell numbers. Samples dated from about 2004 to 2017, and the ART regimens used may be less effective than current ones.

To be included, a participant needed at least one PBMC sample from before ART initiation plus at least two post-ART samples. Every participant with HIV received treatment in the United States of America. Before DNA extraction, cryopreserved samples containing 1-10 million PBMC were thawed and washed. At the time of the earliest PBMC sample for each participant with HIV, ages ranged from about 23 to 60 years. Per participant, PBMC samples came from 1-4 timepoints prior to ART initiation and 2-8 timepoints following ART initiation, for a median of 7 samples. For every participant, serial HIV viral load, CD4+ T-cell count, ART history and demographic data were obtained. Using a Qiagen kit on a QIAcube, genomic DNA was extracted from unsorted PBMC, with samples processed in batches of 12. Sequencing of the TRB variable region was done with the immunoSEQ hsTCRB v3.0 assay at survey level resolution. The target sequencing depth for TRB was roughly 40,000-55,000 T-cell genomes per sample. Pooled TRB libraries were sequenced on an Illumina MiSeq with a v3 150-cycle kit. The published analysis was carried out like this. Repertoire analysis was performed in R inside a reproducible Nextflow workflow that covered QC, data transformation and analysis. LymphoSeq2, an R package for exploring AIRR-Seq data, was used to implement the custom analyses. Four samples that yielded fewer than 5000 total TRB sequences were excluded, so that approximately 170 HIV repertoires were analyzed. Of the 188 retained HIV repertoires, over 55 were collected before and approximately 130 after ART initiation. Each repertoire was downsampled to 5000 TRB nucleotide sequences, and summary statistics were averaged across 100 downsampling iterations. Only TRB sequences with CDR3 regions of at least seven amino acids were retained for analysis. Diversity was measured with a Shannon entropy-derived clonality score and the Gini coefficient. In repertoire networks, the top 5000 CDR3 amino acid sequences were linked whenever an edit distance of one separated two sequences. For TRB CDR3 amino acid sequences, GLIPH2 was used to predict antigen specificity groups and MHC restriction. Known CMV, EBV, HIV or tissue antigen associations were flagged by matching CDR3 amino acid sequences against VDJdb and McPAS-TCR. Pre-ART, post-ART and control groups were compared with Wilcoxon signed-rank tests and Holm-Bonferroni correction. What TCRdb holds here is the immuneACCESS table cut down to in-frame rearrangements. Part of the clones is not present; checked against another copy, under half of the missing clones reflect an unresolved V gene, and the others are unexplained. The V and J calls and clone size were taken over from that table, and D and trimming were inferred from the DNA. This sample is represented by under 45,000 clones; about four fifths of them were singletons. The ten largest clones represent 6.2% of the sample.

For this clone: What this receptor recognizes is not known. Per-nucleotide qualities are absent, and no much larger clonotype sits a single base away.

CDR1 SGHRS and CDR2 YFSETQ are derived from the germline V gene. CDR3 length: 15 amino acids, cysteine to phenylalanine. The retained sequence is limited to the CDR3, 45 bases, with the frame set at the first base. The V and J ends are trimmed by 1 base and 4 bases, leaving 12 bases between them. Specimen: unsorted PBMCs, collected 1 year after starting antiretroviral therapy. This receptor was obtained from a man younger than 35 with HIV. The sequence joins TRBV5-1 to TRBJ1-5; the D gene is perhaps TRBD1, from 5 matching bases. The CDR3 in this case is CASSLRPGSNQPQHF. Here is the DNA: TGCGCCAGCAGCTTGCGGCCAGGGTCAAATCAGCCCCAGCATTTT.